This T cell receptor (beta chain) was sequenced during a study of T cells in Graves' hyperthyroidism and ophthalmopathy. Out of about 10 ml of fresh peripheral blood came the PBMCs. Amplified regions were TCR beta CDR3 sequences from RNA transcripts. Using the HTBI primer set, a first-round RT-PCR was run on the TCR CDR3. Using its own MiXCR run on the multiplex PCR reads, TCRdb lists one record per CDR3 protein. The data contain 300,000 to 400,000 distinct CDR3 sequences, about 20% of them singletons. This clonotype was recorded many times. CDR3 length equals 13 residues. V was trimmed by 7 bases and J by 5 bases, leaving 12 bases between them.

This chain uses TRBV12-3 or TRBV12-4 with TRBJ2-1; D is perhaps TRBD1 (5 bases). The sequencing input was blood. This clonotype was obtained from a woman aged 50 to 60 with Graves' hyperthyroidism. The CDR3 protein is CASKRQSNNEQFF. The CDR3, as DNA: TGTGCCAGCAAACGACAGTCCAACAATGAGCAGTTCTTC.